Included here is one T cell receptor beta chain sequence, with context. The antigen remains unidentified. V lost 5 bases, J lost 0 bases, and 16 bases lay in between. This CDR3 has 16 residues. In germline, CDR1 is SGHAT, CDR2 FQDESV (reference sequence). The sample originates from a study of monozygotic twins with cystic fibrosis. Whole-study results and caveats: The repertoire was suggested to be naive-dominated, clonality median about 0.009.

Measured with immunoSEQ multiplex PCR; TCRdb has only the in-frame clones, and not every one. The repertoire includes fewer than 10,000 clones, around 98% of them detected once, and 0.2% to 0.3% sits in the top ten. This sequence originates from a girl aged 2 to 10 with cystic fibrosis. Sequenced sample: blood. The chain recombines TRBV11-1 with TRBJ1-2; tentatively, D is TRBD1 (5 bases). Written as DNA, the CDR3 is TGTGCCAGCAGCCGGGCGGGACGCCTCTCTAACTATGGCTACACCTTC. As protein: CASSRAGRLSNYGYTF. The whole variable domain, remainder taken from reference TRBV11-1 and TRBJ1-2, is EAEVAQSPRYKITEKSQAVAFWCDPISGHATLYWYRQILGQGPELLVQFQDESVVDDSQLPKDRFSAERLKGVDSTLKIQPAELGDSAMYLCASSRAGRLSNYGYTFGSGTRLTVV.